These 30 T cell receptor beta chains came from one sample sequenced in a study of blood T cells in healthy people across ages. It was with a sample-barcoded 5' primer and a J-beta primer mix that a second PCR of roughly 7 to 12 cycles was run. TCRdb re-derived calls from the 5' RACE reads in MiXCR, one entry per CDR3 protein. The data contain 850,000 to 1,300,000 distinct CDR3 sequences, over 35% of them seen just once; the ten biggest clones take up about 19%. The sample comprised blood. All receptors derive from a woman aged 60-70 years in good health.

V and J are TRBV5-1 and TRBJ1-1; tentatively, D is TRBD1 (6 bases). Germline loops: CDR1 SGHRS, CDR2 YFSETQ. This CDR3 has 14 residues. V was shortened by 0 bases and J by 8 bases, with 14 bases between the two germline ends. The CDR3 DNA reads TGCGCCAGCAGCTTGGACGTGGCAGGGGTAGAAGCTTTCTTT. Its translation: CASSLDVAGVEAFF.

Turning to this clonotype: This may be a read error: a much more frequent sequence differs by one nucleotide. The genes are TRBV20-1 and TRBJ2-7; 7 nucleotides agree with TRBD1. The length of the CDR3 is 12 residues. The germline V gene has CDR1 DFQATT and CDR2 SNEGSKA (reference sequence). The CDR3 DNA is TGCAGTGCGGTGAGACAGGGCTACGAGCGGTACTTC. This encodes CSAVRQGYERYF.

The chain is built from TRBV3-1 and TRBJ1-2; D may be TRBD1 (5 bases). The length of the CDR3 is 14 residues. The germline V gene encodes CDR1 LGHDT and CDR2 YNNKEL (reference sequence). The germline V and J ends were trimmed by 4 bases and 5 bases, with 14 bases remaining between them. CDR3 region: CASSRIKGEYGYTF. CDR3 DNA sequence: TGTGCCAGCAGCCGTATCAAAGGGGAATATGGCTACACCTTC.

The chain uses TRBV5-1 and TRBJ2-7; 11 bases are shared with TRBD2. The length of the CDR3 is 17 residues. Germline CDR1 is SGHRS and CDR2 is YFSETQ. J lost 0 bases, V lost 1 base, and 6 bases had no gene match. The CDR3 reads CASSLMTSGARSYEQYF. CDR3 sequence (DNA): TGCGCCAGCAGCTTGATGACTAGCGGGGCTCGCTCCTACGAGCAGTACTTC.

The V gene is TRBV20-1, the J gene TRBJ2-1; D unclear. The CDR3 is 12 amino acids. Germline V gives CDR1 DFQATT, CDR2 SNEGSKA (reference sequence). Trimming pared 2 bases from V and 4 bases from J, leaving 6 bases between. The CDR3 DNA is TGCAGTGCTAGACCTGATTACAATGAGCAGTTCTTC. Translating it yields CSARPDYNEQFF.

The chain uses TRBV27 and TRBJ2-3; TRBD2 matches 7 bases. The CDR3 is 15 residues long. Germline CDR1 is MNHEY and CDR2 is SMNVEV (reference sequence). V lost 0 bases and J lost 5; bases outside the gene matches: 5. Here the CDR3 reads CASSLSRSSGDTQYF. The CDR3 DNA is TGTGCCAGCAGTTTATCTAGGTCTAGCGGAGATACGCAGTATTTT.

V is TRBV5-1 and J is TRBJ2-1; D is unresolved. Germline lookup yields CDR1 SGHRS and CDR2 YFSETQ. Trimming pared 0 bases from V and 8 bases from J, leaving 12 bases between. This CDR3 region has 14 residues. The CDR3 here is CASSLDLGYDEQFF. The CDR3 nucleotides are TGCGCCAGCAGCTTGGATCTAGGGTATGATGAGCAGTTCTTC.

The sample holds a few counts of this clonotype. The CDR3 DNA follows: TGTGCCAGCAGTGAAACTAGCGGGAGGTCCCACGAGCAGTACTTC. Its protein is CASSETSGRSHEQYF. The gene calls are TRBV6-1 and TRBJ2-7; TRBD2 aligns across 12 bases. CDR1 is MNHNS, CDR2 SASEGT, per germline. The CDR3 runs to 15 residues. Losses at the gene ends were 2 bases for V and 5 bases for J; bases not matched to a gene: 4.

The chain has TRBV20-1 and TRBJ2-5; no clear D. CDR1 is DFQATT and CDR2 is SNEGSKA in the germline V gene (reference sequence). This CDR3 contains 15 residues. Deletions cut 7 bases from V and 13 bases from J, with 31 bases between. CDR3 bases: TGCAGTGTTAGCCCCGGCGGAACGCCCGGCAATGAGCGGTACTTC. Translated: CSVSPGGTPGNERYF.

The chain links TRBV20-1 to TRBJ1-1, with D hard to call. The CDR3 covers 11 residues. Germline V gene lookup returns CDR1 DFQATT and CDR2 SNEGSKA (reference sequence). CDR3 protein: CSSKHNTEAFF. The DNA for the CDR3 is TGCAGCTCAAAACACAACACTGAAGCTTTCTTT.

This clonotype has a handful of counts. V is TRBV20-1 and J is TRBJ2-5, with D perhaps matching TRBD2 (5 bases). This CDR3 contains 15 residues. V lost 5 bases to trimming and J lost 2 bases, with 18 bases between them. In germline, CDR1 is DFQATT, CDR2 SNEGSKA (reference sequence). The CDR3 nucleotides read TGCAGTGCTGGATCAGGAGGAAGGAGTCAAGAGACCCAGTACTTC. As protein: CSAGSGGRSQETQYF.

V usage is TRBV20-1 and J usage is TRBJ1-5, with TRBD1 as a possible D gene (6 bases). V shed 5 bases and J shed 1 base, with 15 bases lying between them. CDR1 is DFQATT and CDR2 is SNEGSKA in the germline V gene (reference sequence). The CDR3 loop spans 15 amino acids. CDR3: CSAGHGTSSNQPQHF. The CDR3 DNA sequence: TGCAGTGCTGGACACGGGACATCCAGCAATCAGCCCCAGCATTTT.

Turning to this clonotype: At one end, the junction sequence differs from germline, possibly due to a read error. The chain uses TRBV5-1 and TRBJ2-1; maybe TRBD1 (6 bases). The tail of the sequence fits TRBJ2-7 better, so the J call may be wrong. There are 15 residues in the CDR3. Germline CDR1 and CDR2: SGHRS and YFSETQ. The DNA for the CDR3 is TGCGCTAGCAGCGATCAGGGGTCCTCCTACAATGAGCAGTACTTC. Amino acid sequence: CASSDQGSSYNEQYF.

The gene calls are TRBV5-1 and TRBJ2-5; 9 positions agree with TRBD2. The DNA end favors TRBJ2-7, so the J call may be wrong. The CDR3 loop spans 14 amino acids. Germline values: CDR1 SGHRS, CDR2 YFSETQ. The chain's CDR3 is CASSNRTSVYEQYF. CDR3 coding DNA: TGCGCCAGCAGCAACCGGACTAGCGTCTACGAGCAGTACTTC.

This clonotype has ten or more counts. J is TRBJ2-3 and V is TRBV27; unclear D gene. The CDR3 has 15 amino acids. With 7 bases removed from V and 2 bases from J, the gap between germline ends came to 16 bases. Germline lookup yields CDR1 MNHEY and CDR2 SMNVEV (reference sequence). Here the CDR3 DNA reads TGTGCCAGCAACCTCCCCCGAGCTTTCACAGATACGCAGTATTTT. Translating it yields CASNLPRAFTDTQYF.

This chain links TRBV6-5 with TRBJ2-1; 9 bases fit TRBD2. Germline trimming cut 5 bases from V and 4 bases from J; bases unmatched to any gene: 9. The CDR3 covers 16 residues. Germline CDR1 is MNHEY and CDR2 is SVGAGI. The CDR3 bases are TGTGCCAGCAGTCTTAGCGGGGGTTACCTTTACAATGAGCAGTTCTTC. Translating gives CASSLSGGYLYNEQFF.

CDR3 DNA sequence: TGTGCCAGCAGCTCAGCGGCTGGTGTCTATGGCTACACCTTC. It codes for CASSSAAGVYGYTF. The V gene is TRBV6-5, the J gene TRBJ1-2; no definite D call. Trimming shortened V by 6 bases and J by 4 bases, and 15 bases separated the two germline ends. This CDR3 has 14 residues. The V gene's germline CDR1 is MNHEY and CDR2 SVGAGI.

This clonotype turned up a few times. The DNA for the CDR3 is TGTGCCAGCAGTTACTCCCCATTGAGACTAGCGGGAGCCACAGATACGCAGTATTTT. It encodes CASSYSPLRLAGATDTQYF. The chain is built from TRBV6-2 or TRBV6-3 and TRBJ2-3, with 12 bases aligning to TRBD2. The germline gives CDR1 MNHEY, CDR2 SVGEGT. This CDR3 is built from 19 residues. V lost 0 bases, J lost 2 bases, and 9 bases stayed unmatched.

CDR3 in amino acids: CASSFFTGNEQYF. In DNA form, the CDR3 reads TGTGCCAGCAGTTTCTTCACGGGTAATGAGCAGTACTTC. The chain is built from TRBV12-3 or TRBV12-4 and TRBJ2-1; D not certain. The J call may be faulty, since TRBJ2-7 better matches the DNA end. This CDR3 is 13 amino acids long.

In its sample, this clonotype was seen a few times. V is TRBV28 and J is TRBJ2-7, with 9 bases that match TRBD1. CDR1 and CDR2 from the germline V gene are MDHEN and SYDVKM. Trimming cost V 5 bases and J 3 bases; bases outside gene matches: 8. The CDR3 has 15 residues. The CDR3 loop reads CASSRGWDRDYEQYF. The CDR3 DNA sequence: TGTGCCAGCAGTAGAGGATGGGACAGGGACTACGAGCAGTACTTC. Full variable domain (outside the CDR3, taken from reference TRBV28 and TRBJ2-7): DVKVTQSSRYLVKRTGEKVFLECVQDMDHENMFWYRQDPGLGLRLIYFSYDVKMKEKGDIPEGYSVSREKKERFSLILESASTNQTSMYLCASSRGWDRDYEQYFGPGTRLTVT.

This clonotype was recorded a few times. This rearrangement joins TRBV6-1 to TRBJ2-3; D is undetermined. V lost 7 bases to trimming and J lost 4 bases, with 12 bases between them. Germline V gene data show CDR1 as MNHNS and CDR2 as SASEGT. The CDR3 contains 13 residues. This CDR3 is CASNEIDPDTQYF. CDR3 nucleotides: TGTGCCAGCAACGAAATCGACCCAGATACGCAGTATTTT.

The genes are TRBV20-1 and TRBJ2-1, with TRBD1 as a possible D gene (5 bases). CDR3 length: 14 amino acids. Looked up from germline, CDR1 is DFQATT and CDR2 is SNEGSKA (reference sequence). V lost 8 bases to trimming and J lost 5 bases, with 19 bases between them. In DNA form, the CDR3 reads TGCAGTACTGGCACAGGAGTGACGAACAATGAGCAGTTCTTC. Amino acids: CSTGTGVTNNEQFF.

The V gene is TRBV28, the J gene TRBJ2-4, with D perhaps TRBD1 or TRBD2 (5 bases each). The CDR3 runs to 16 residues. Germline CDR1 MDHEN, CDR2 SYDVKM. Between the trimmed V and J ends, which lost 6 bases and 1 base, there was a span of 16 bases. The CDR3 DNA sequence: TGTGCCAGCAGCTCTCTTTGGGGCGGGGCCAAAAACATTCAGTACTTC. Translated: CASSSLWGGAKNIQYF.

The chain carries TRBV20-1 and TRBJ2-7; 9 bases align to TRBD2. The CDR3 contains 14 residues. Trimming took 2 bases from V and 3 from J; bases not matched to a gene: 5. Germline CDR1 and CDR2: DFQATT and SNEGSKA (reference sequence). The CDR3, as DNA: TGCAGTGCTAGATCCCTAGCGGGAAGCTACGAGCAGTACTTC. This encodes CSARSLAGSYEQYF.

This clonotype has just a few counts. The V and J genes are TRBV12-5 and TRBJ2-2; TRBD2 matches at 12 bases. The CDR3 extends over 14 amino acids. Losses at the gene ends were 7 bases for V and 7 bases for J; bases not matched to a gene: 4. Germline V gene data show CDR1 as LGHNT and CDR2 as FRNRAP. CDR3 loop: CASETSGRIGELFF. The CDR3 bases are TGTGCTAGTGAGACTAGCGGGAGAATCGGGGAGCTGTTTTTT. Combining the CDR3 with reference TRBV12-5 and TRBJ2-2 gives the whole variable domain DARVTQTPRHKVTEMGQEVTMRCQPILGHNTVFWYRQTMMQGLELLAYFRNRAPLDDSGMPKDRFSAEMPDATLATLKIQPSEPRDSAVYFCASETSGRIGELFFGEGSRLTVL.

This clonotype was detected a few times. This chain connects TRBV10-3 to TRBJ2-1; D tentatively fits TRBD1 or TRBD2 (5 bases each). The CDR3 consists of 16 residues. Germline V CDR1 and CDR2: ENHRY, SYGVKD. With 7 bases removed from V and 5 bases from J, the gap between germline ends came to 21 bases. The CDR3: CAIKPSGTRLNNEQFF. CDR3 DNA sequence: TGTGCCATCAAGCCCTCCGGGACCCGGCTGAACAATGAGCAGTTCTTC.

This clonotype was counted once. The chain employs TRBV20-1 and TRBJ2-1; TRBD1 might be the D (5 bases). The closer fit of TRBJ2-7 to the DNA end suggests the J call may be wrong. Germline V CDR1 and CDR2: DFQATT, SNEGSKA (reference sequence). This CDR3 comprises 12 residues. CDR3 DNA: TGCAGTGCTAGGACCAAGGACAATGAGCAGTACTTC. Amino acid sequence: CSARTKDNEQYF.

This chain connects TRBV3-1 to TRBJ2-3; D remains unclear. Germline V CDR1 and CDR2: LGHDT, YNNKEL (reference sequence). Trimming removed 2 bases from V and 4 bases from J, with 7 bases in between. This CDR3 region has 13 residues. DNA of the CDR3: TGTGCCAGCAGCCAATCGGCGGCAGATACGCAGTATTTT. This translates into CASSQSAADTQYF.

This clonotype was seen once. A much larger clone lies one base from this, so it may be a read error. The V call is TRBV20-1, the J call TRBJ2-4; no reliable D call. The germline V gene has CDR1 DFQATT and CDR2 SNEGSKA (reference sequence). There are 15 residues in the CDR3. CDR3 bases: TGCGGTGCTAGAGAACCTAGTGTAGCCAAAAACATTCAGTACTTC. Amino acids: CGAREPSVAKNIQYF.

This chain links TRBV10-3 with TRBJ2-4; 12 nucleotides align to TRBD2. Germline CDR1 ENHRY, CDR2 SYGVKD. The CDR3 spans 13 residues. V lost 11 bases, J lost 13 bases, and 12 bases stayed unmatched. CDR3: CASWTSGTAEQYF. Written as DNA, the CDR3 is TGTGCCTCTTGGACTAGCGGGACAGCGGAGCAGTACTTC.